Each of the 32 T cell receptor beta chains below was sequenced from the same sample in a study of T cells in Graves' hyperthyroidism and ophthalmopathy (dated by TCRdb to about 2019). Receptor amplification or capture employed multiplex PCR. Data came from an Illumina HiSeq 2000. The TCR beta CDR3 regions were amplified from the RNA transcripts. The first round of RT-PCR for the TCR CDR3 was performed with the HTBI primer set and the Qiagen OneStep RT-PCR kit. TCRdb handled the public reads itself, with Q25 trimming in fastp and clone calling in MiXCR, and kept productive beta chains. Rows are combined by CDR3 protein, so each entry shows the most common genes and DNA. The sample records almost 350,000 distinct CDR3 sequences, over 15% of which are singletons. The ten largest clones capture 15% to 19% of the sample. Sequencing was done on a sample of blood. These receptors were collected from a middle-aged woman with Graves' ophthalmopathy.

Ten or more counts support this clonotype. The V and J genes are TRBV3-1 and TRBJ2-7; D remains unclear. CDR1 and CDR2 from the germline V gene are LGHDT and YNNKEL (reference sequence). The V end lost 1 base, the J end lost 4 bases, and 8 bases lay between the germline ends. This CDR3 comprises 13 residues. This CDR3 is CASSQGDLYEQYF. The CDR3 nucleotides read TGTGCCAGCAGCCAAGGCGACTTGTACGAGCAGTACTTC.

The chain employs TRBV6-2 or TRBV6-3 and TRBJ2-7; D perhaps matches TRBD2 (6 bases). V lost 3 bases, J lost 6 bases, and 12 bases lay in between. CDR1 is MNHEY, CDR2 SVGEGT, per germline. The CDR3 sequence is 13 residues long. The CDR3 reads CASSYRELTEQYF. CDR3 sequence (DNA): TGTGCCAGCAGTTATCGGGAGTTAACCGAGCAGTACTTC.

In its sample, this clonotype was seen many times. The J gene is TRBJ1-5, the V gene TRBV20-1; D might be TRBD1 (5 bases). The germline V gene has CDR1 DFQATT and CDR2 SNEGSKA (reference sequence). The CDR3 contains 14 residues. The germline V and J ends were trimmed by 6 bases and 4 bases, with 16 bases remaining between them. CDR3 in DNA: TGCAGTGCAGAAATCCGGGACGGGAATCAGCCCCAGCATTTT. Encoded protein: CSAEIRDGNQPQHF.

In its sample, this clonotype was seen a few times. The chain employs TRBV7-8 and TRBJ1-5, with a weak D call TRBD1 (6 bases). V was trimmed by 5 bases and J by 5 bases, leaving 13 bases between them. The germline gives CDR1 SGHVS, CDR2 FQNEAQ. The CDR3 runs to 14 residues. The CDR3 spells CASSKPGQYQPQHF. The CDR3 region has the DNA TGTGCCAGCAGCAAGCCGGGACAATATCAGCCCCAGCATTTT.

This clonotype showed up many times. As DNA, the CDR3 is TGTGCCACCGCAGGGAGGAACACTGAAGCTTTCTTT. Protein product: CATAGRNTEAFF. This sequence joins TRBV7-9 and TRBJ1-1; D is possibly TRBD1 (5 bases). Trimming stripped 10 bases from V and 1 base from J, with 10 bases between. Germline V gene sequence: CDR1 SEHNR, CDR2 FQNEAQ (reference sequence). The CDR3 covers 12 residues. Full variable domain (outside the CDR3, taken from reference TRBV7-9 and TRBJ1-1): DTGVSQNPRHKITKRGQNVTFRCDPISEHNRLYWYRQTLGQGPEFLTYFQNEAQLEKSRLLSDRFSAERPKGSFSTLEIQRTEQGDSAMYLCATAGRNTEAFFGQGTRLTVV.

V gene TRBV6-1 combines with J gene TRBJ1-6; perhaps TRBD1 as D (5 bases). The CDR3 is 12 residues long. Trimming cost V 7 bases and J 10 bases, with 11 bases left between them. Germline loops: CDR1 MNHNS, CDR2 SASEGT. DNA for the CDR3: TGTGCCAGCAAGCCAGGGAACTCACCCCTCCACTTT. It encodes CASKPGNSPLHF.

The chain recombines TRBV24-1 with TRBJ1-1, with D tentatively TRBD1 (6 bases). The ends were cut back, 4 bases at V and 10 bases at J, with 18 bases in the middle. Germline V gene sequence: CDR1 KGHDR, CDR2 SFDVKD. The CDR3 is made up of 14 amino acids. The DNA of the CDR3 is TGTGCCACCAGTGACTGGGGACAAGCCATTGGAGCTTTCTTT. It translates to CATSDWGQAIGAFF.

This clonotype was recorded once. This chain connects TRBV11-2 to TRBJ2-7, with D perhaps TRBD1 (6 bases). V was shortened by 4 bases and J by 2 bases, with 18 bases between the two germline ends. The germline gives CDR1 SGHAT, CDR2 FQNNGV. The CDR3 totals 16 residues. This CDR3 reads CASSSDWATGTYEQYF. As DNA, the CDR3 is TGTGCCAGCAGCTCCGATTGGGCGACAGGAACCTACGAGCAGTACTTC.

This clonotype was counted ten times or more. This chain connects TRBV27 to TRBJ2-2, with a weak D call TRBD1 (5 bases). The CDR3 has 14 amino acids. V lost 4 bases and J 1 base, leaving 7 bases between the germline ends. The germline gives CDR1 MNHEY, CDR2 SMNVEV (reference sequence). The CDR3 protein is CASSSGQNTGELFF. CDR3 sequence (DNA): TGTGCCAGCAGTTCCGGACAGAACACCGGGGAGCTGTTTTTT.

This chain's CDR3 is CASSLDPGLAGGGPYEQYF. In DNA form, the CDR3 reads TGTGCCAGCAGCTTAGATCCGGGACTAGCGGGAGGGGGGCCCTACGAGCAGTACTTC. V and J are TRBV11-2 and TRBJ2-7; 16 nucleotides line up with TRBD2. CDR1 is SGHAT, CDR2 FQNNGV, per germline. The CDR3 consists of 19 residues. Trimming cost V 0 bases and J 2 bases; bases outside gene matches: 7.

This clonotype was counted many times. In DNA, the CDR3 is TGTGCCAGCAGTTATTTTCGGGACAGGGGCAATCAGCCCCAGCATTTT. Amino acids: CASSYFRDRGNQPQHF. The genes are TRBV6-2 or TRBV6-3 and TRBJ1-5, with 9 bases matching TRBD1. CDR3 length equals 16 residues. The J segment lost 2 bases and the V segment lost 3 bases, leaving 5 bases of the junction unmatched. The germline CDR1 and CDR2 sequences are MNHEY and SVGEGT.

This clonotype was seen repeatedly, ten times or more. This chain uses TRBV7-8 with TRBJ2-7; 7 bases fit TRBD2. From germline, CDR1 is SGHVS and CDR2 FQNEAQ. The V gene end was trimmed by 3 bases and the J gene end by 5 bases; junction bases not matched to a gene: 7. This CDR3 is built from 14 residues. The DNA for the CDR3 is TGTGCCAGCAGCTTGGGCGCGGGAGTAAACGAGCAGTACTTC. Translating gives CASSLGAGVNEQYF.

The CDR3 loop reads CASTRTVANYGYTF. In DNA, the CDR3 is TGTGCCAGCACCAGGACAGTAGCTAACTATGGCTACACCTTC. The V and J genes are TRBV6-2 or TRBV6-3 and TRBJ1-2; D might be TRBD1 (6 bases). Germline V lookup: CDR1 MNHEY, CDR2 SVGEGT. Trimming shortened V by 7 bases and J by 0 bases, and 12 bases separated the two germline ends. The CDR3 sequence is 14 residues long.

There are many counts of this clonotype. The V call is TRBV7-9, the J call TRBJ2-7; D not resolved. Per the germline V gene, CDR1 is SEHNR and CDR2 is FQNEAQ (reference sequence). V gave up 2 bases and J gave up 7 bases, with 6 bases separating them. This CDR3 is built from 11 residues. Here the CDR3 DNA reads TGTGCCAGCAGCTTAAATGAGGAGCAGTACTTC. Its translation: CASSLNEEQYF.

This clonotype appeared many times. The V gene is TRBV12-3 or TRBV12-4, the J gene TRBJ2-7; TRBD1 aligns across 8 bases. This CDR3 has 13 amino acids. The ends lost 6 bases at V and 3 bases at J; junction bases unmatched: 4. The CDR3 region is CASRDREDYEQYF. CDR3 DNA sequence: TGTGCCAGCAGGGACAGGGAGGACTACGAGCAGTACTTC.

This clonotype was seen at least ten times. CDR3 bases: TGTGCCAGCAGTCTGTCGTCGGACAGATCTAACTATGGCTACACCTTC. As protein: CASSLSSDRSNYGYTF. The chain uses TRBV28 and TRBJ1-2; a weak D match, TRBD1 (6 bases). V lost 5 bases and J 0 bases, leaving 16 bases between the germline ends. This CDR3 has 16 amino acids. Germline loops: CDR1 MDHEN, CDR2 SYDVKM.

The CDR3, as DNA: TGTGCCCGGCTGACAGGACACAATTCACCCCTCCACTTT. Translating it yields CARLTGHNSPLHF. This chain connects TRBV30 to TRBJ1-6; D possibly corresponds to TRBD1 (6 bases). V lost 8 bases and J 7 bases, leaving 15 bases between the germline ends. CDR1 is GTSNPN and CDR2 is SVGIG in the germline V gene (reference sequence). The length of the CDR3 is 13 residues.

This clonotype showed up many times. V and J are TRBV11-2 and TRBJ2-7; D perhaps matches TRBD1 (5 bases). The CDR3 totals 14 residues. Germline CDR1 reads SGHAT; CDR2 reads FQNNGV. V was trimmed by 0 bases and J by 6 bases, leaving 12 bases between them. The CDR3 loop reads CASSLEVGLGEQYF. DNA for the CDR3: TGTGCCAGCAGCTTAGAGGTGGGGCTCGGCGAGCAGTACTTC.

This clonotype was counted a few times. The chain employs TRBV10-3 and TRBJ2-2, with D possibly TRBD1 on 6 matching bases. V gave up 6 bases and J gave up 1 base, with 9 bases separating them. Looked up from germline, CDR1 is ENHRY and CDR2 is SYGVKD. CDR3 length equals 14 residues. CDR3 nucleotides: TGTGCCATCAGCAAGACAGGGAACACCGGGGAGCTGTTTTTT. Residues: CAISKTGNTGELFF.

This clonotype was observed at least ten times. The chain couples TRBV12-3 or TRBV12-4 to TRBJ1-6; tentative D call: TRBD1 (5 bases). The V end lost 6 bases, the J end lost 9 bases, and 12 bases lay between the germline ends. The length of the CDR3 is 13 residues. The CDR3 here is CASSPMGGSPLHF. The CDR3, as DNA: TGTGCCAGCAGCCCCATGGGGGGTTCACCCCTCCACTTT.

Ten or more counts support this clonotype. The V gene is TRBV5-1, the J gene TRBJ2-2; no clear D. V shed 4 bases and J shed 0 bases, with 4 bases lying between them. From germline, CDR1 is SGHRS and CDR2 YFSETQ. CDR3 length: 13 residues. The DNA for the CDR3 is TGCGCCAGCAGCCTCGCGAACACCGGGGAGCTGTTTTTT. Translating it yields CASSLANTGELFF.

Concerning this clonotype: A much bigger clone sits one base away, suggesting this may be a read error. The V gene is TRBV5-1, the J gene TRBJ2-7, with D possibly TRBD2 on 6 matching bases. CDR3 length equals 14 residues. Germline V gene lookup returns CDR1 SGHRS and CDR2 YFSETQ. The germline V and J ends were trimmed by 4 bases and 2 bases, with 13 bases remaining between them. Here the CDR3 DNA reads TGCGCCAGCAGCACGGGACTCCCAGCCTACGAGCAGTACTTC. Translation gives CASSTGLPAYEQYF.

The table lists this clonotype with many counts. V is TRBV5-1 and J is TRBJ1-6; 10 nucleotides align to TRBD1. There are 14 residues in the CDR3. V lost 3 bases, J lost 8 bases, and 2 bases stayed unmatched. Per the germline V gene, CDR1 is SGHRS and CDR2 is YFSETQ. CDR3 bases: TGCGCCAGCAGCTCCGGGACAGGGGATTCACCCCTCCACTTT. Its translation is CASSSGTGDSPLHF.

This clonotype was seen at least ten times. CDR3 in amino acids: CASSLVGQGFHEQYF. The CDR3 nucleotides read TGTGCCAGCAGCTTAGTAGGACAGGGTTTCCACGAGCAGTACTTC. This chain joins TRBV13 and TRBJ2-7; 8 bases align to TRBD1. The CDR3 has 15 amino acids. Germline trimming cut 1 base from V and 5 bases from J; bases unmatched to any gene: 7. Germline CDR1 and CDR2: PRHDT and FYEKMQ (reference sequence).

As regards this clonotype: It is unclear where the CDR3 begins or ends on the DNA, so no DNA is shown, and the CDR3 is as TCRdb lists it. The chain couples TRBV28 to TRBJ2-7; TRBD2, the table's D call, was not compared with the DNA. 15 amino acids form the CDR3, both terminal residues included. The germline V gene has CDR1 MDHEN and CDR2 SYDVKM. CDR3 amino acids: CASREVGEGSYEQCF.

This clonotype was picked up many times. The rearrangement uses TRBV28 and TRBJ2-7; TRBD2 aligns across 7 bases. V lost 10 bases to trimming and J lost 0 bases; unmatched junction nucleotides: 9. This CDR3 region has 14 residues. Germline V gene lookup returns CDR1 MDHEN and CDR2 SYDVKM. The chain's CDR3 is CATIASGTSYEQYF. The CDR3 nucleotides read TGTGCCACCATAGCCAGCGGGACCTCCTACGAGCAGTACTTC.

The sample holds a few counts of this clonotype. V and J are TRBV7-3 and TRBJ2-2, with TRBD1 matching over 7 bases. The V gene end was trimmed by 5 bases and the J gene end by 1 base; junction bases not matched to a gene: 7. The CDR3 totals 16 residues. CDR1 is SGHTA, CDR2 FQGTGA, per germline. The CDR3 loop is CASSPRDSKNTGELFF. The CDR3 DNA reads TGTGCCAGCAGCCCTCGGGACAGTAAGAACACCGGGGAGCTGTTTTTT.

This clonotype was recorded many times. The chain employs TRBV5-1 and TRBJ2-5; D may correspond to TRBD1 or TRBD2 (6 bases each). Germline V gene sequence: CDR1 SGHRS, CDR2 YFSETQ. Trimming shortened V by 2 bases and J by 2 bases, and 19 bases separated the two germline ends. The CDR3 has 17 amino acids. Written as DNA, the CDR3 is TGCGCCAGCAGCTTAGGACAGCAGCTAGCGTGGCAAGAGACCCAGTACTTC. This gives the protein CASSLGQQLAWQETQYF.

The chain joins TRBV28 to TRBJ1-5, with 7 bases lining up with TRBD1. V lost 5 bases and J lost 6; bases outside the gene matches: 10. This CDR3 has 15 residues. Germline assignment: CDR1 MDHEN and CDR2 SYDVKM. As DNA, the CDR3 is TGTGCCAGCAGTCTCAGGACAGGATGGGGTCAGCCCCAGCATTTT. Encoded protein: CASSLRTGWGQPQHF.

This clonotype was recorded at least ten times. V is TRBV6-5 and J is TRBJ1-1, with D uncertain. The CDR3 loop spans 16 amino acids. The germline gives CDR1 MNHEY, CDR2 SVGAGI. V was shortened by 2 bases and J by 5 bases, with 18 bases between the two germline ends. The CDR3 here is CASSYGQTPTGTEAFF. DNA for the CDR3: TGTGCCAGCAGTTACGGGCAGACTCCCACGGGGACTGAAGCTTTCTTT.

In this sample, this clonotype turned up many times. This sequence joins TRBV29-1 and TRBJ1-1, with 8 bases lining up with TRBD1. CDR3 length: 12 residues. The J segment lost 4 bases and the V segment lost 6 bases, leaving 4 bases of the junction unmatched. Germline CDR1 reads SQVTM; CDR2 reads ANQGSEA. The CDR3 sequence is CSVFTGGTEAFF. The CDR3 nucleotides read TGCAGCGTGTTCACAGGGGGCACTGAAGCTTTCTTT.

This clonotype was picked up many times. The chain has TRBV24-1 and TRBJ2-3, with D hard to call. Trimming pared 10 bases from V and 2 bases from J, leaving 18 bases between. The germline V gene has CDR1 KGHDR and CDR2 SFDVKD. CDR3 length: 15 residues. CDR3 residues: CATPLDSRNTDTQYF. Written as DNA, the CDR3 is TGTGCCACGCCTCTTGACTCCCGAAACACAGATACGCAGTATTTT.